Shown below are 5 T cell receptor beta chains from a single sample sequenced in a study of T cells in Graves' hyperthyroidism and ophthalmopathy (dated by TCRdb to the late 2010s). The library was obtained by multiplex PCR. The reads were generated on an Illumina HiSeq 2000. The TCR beta CDR3 regions were amplified from the RNA transcripts. A first-round RT-PCR of the TCR CDR3 used the HTBI primer set with the Qiagen OneStep RT-PCR kit. TCRdb cleaned the public reads at Q25 with fastp, built clones with MiXCR and kept in-frame beta chains. Every distinct CDR3 protein forms one entry, paired with its most common genes and DNA. The sample data list more than 350,000 distinct CDR3 sequences, and approximately 16% of these were observed just once. The ten largest clonotypes hold roughly 20% of the sample. Sequencing input: blood. These receptors all stem from an older woman with Graves' ophthalmopathy.

Only one count was recorded for this clonotype. V gene TRBV19 combines with J gene TRBJ1-6; no clear D. With 6 bases removed from V and 16 bases from J, the gap between germline ends came to 22 bases. Germline loops: CDR1 LNHDA, CDR2 SQIVND (reference sequence). The CDR3 is 14 residues long. The CDR3, as DNA: TGTGCCAGTAGCCCCAATCTGCAAGTGTACGATCTCCACTTT. It specifies CASSPNLQVYDLHF.

There are many counts of this clonotype. J is TRBJ1-2 and V is TRBV27; possible D gene TRBD1, 5 bases. The CDR3 has 15 amino acids. Per the germline V gene, CDR1 is MNHEY and CDR2 is SMNVEV (reference sequence). Trimming stripped 2 bases from V and 5 bases from J, with 15 bases between. Here the CDR3 DNA reads TGTGCCAGCAGTTTAGAGAGGGGTCTTGGGTATGGCTACACCTTC. Its protein is CASSLERGLGYGYTF.

This clonotype was recorded at least ten times. The chain is built from TRBV11-2 and TRBJ2-7; D unclear. Looked up from germline, CDR1 is SGHAT and CDR2 is FQNNGV. The CDR3 sequence is 15 residues long. V lost 0 bases, J lost 2 bases, and 11 bases lay in between. CDR3 amino acids: CASSLDRNAAYEQYF. CDR3 in DNA: TGTGCCAGCAGCTTAGATCGTAACGCCGCCTACGAGCAGTACTTC.

This clonotype was recorded many times. This sequence joins TRBV7-9 and TRBJ2-1, with 13 bases that match TRBD2. This CDR3 comprises 17 residues. Per germline, CDR1 SEHNR and CDR2 FQNEAQ (reference sequence). The V gene end was trimmed by 5 bases and the J gene end by 2 bases; junction bases not matched to a gene: 6. CDR3 amino acids: CASSLRTSGSPYNEQFF. CDR3 bases: TGTGCCAGCAGCCTCAGGACTAGCGGGAGTCCCTACAATGAGCAGTTCTTC. The whole variable domain, filled in from reference TRBV7-9 and TRBJ2-1, reads DTGVSQNPRHKITKRGQNVTFRCDPISEHNRLYWYRQTLGQGPEFLTYFQNEAQLEKSRLLSDRFSAERPKGSFSTLEIQRTEQGDSAMYLCASSLRTSGSPYNEQFFGPGTRLTVL.

This clonotype was observed a handful of times. V is TRBV20-1 and J is TRBJ2-7; TRBD2 matches 14 bases. The CDR3 consists of 15 residues. Trimming cost V 3 bases and J 7 bases; bases outside gene matches: 8. The germline V gene encodes CDR1 DFQATT and CDR2 SNEGSKA (reference sequence). The CDR3 here is CSARTSGRALGEQYF. CDR3 DNA sequence: TGCAGTGCTAGGACTAGCGGGAGGGCCTTGGGGGAGCAGTACTTC.